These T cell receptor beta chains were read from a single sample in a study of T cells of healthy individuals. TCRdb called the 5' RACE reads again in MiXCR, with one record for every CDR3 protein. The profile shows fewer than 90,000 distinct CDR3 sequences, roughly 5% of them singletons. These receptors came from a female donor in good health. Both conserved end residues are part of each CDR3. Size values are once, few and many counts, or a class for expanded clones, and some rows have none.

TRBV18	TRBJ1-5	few	CASSALPAGNQPQHF
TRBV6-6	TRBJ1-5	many	CASRFKSHQPQHF
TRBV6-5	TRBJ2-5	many	CASSYSGGVFETQYF
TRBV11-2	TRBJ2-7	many	CASSLGSTGDSYEQYF
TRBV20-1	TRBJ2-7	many	CSAARGLARSYEQYF
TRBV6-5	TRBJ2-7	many	CASSLSGIGDYEQYF
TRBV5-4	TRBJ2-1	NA	CASSEQGPYNEQFF
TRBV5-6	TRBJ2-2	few	CASSLSGQGRPGELFF
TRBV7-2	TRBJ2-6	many	CASSLGSGANVLTF
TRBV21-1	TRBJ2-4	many	CASSLQKAPGSRGLAKNIQYF
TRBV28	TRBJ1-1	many	CASIDGLSLYEAFF
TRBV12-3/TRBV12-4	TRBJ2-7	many	CASSRQASSYEQYF
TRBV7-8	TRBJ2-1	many	CASSSSSGGMMEQFF
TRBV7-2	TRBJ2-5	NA	CASSLRGETQYF
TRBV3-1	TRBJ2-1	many	CASSPQGRPNNEQFF
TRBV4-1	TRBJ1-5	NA	CASNRGTGEQNQPQHF
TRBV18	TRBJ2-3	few	CASSPQGPTDTQYF
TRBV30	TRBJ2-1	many	CAWNSGSYNEQFF
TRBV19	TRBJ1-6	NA	CASSVNWANSPLHF
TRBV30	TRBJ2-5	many	CAWSGPRYGAQYF
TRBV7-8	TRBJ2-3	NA	CASSLNNRGISTDTQYF
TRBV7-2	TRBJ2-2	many	CASSLGGLFTGELFF
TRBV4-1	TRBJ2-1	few	CASSPLERAAYNEQFF
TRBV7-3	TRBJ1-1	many	CASSLAGGAIETEAFF
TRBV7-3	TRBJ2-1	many	CASSVDVNLNEQFF
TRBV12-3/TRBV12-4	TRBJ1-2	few	CASSFTVQGESGYTF
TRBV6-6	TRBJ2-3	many	CASSYWEGSTDTQYF
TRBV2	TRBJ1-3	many	CASSAFGTTGALSGNTIYF
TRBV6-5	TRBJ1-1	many	CASSQPGTGNTEAFF
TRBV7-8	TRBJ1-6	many	CASSLAGRGQKNSPLHF
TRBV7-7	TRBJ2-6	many	CASSTGTGAGANVLTF
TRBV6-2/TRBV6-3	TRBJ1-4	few	CASRGPARTQGGEKLFF
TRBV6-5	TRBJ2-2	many	CASSYLGELFF
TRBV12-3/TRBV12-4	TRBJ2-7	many	CASSPSLGSYEQYF
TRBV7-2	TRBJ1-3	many	CASSLTGAKSSGNTIYF
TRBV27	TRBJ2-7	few	CASSLNGQVATYEQYF
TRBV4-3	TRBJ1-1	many	CASSQDPSPNTEAFF
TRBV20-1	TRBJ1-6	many	CSASGLNNSPLHF
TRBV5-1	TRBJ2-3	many	CASSPVLPGDTQYF
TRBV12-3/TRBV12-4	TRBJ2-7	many	CASSLVAGVSGEQYF
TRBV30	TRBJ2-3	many	CAWTGGTDTQYF
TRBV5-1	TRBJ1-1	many	CASRPEAGTEAFF